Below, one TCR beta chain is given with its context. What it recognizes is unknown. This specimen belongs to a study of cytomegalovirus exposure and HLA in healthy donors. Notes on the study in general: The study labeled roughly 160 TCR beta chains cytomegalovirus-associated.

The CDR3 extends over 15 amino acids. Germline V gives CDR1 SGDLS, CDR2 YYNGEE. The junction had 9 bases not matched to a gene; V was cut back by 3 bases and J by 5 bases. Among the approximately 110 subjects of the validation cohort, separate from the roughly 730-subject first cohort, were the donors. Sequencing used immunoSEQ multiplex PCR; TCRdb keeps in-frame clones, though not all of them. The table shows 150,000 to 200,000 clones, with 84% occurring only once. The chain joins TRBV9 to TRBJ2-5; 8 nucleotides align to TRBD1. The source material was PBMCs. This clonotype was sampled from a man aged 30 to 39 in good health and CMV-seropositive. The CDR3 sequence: CASSAAGGSRETQYF. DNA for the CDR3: TGTGCCAGCAGCGCGGCAGGGGGCTCGAGGGAGACCCAGTACTTC. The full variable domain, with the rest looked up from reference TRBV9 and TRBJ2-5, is DSGVTQTPKHLITATGQRVTLRCSPRSGDLSVYWYQQSLDQGLQFLIQYYNGEERAKGNILERFSAQQFPDLHSELNLSSLELGDSALYFCASSAAGGSRETQYFGPGTRLLVL.